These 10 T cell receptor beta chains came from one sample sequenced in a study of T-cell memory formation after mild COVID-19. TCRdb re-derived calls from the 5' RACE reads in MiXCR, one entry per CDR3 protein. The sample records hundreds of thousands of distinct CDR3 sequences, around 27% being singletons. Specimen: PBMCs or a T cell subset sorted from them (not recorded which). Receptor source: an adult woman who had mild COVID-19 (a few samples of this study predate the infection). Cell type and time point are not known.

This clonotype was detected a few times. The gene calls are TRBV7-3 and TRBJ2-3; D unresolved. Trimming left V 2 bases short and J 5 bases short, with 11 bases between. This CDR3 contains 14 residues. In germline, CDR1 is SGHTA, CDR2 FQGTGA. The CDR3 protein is CASSLYPGKDTQYF. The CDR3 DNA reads TGTGCCAGCAGCTTATACCCCGGAAAAGATACGCAGTATTTT. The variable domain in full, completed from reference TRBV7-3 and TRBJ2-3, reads GAGVSQTPSNKVTEKGKYVELRCDPISGHTALYWYRQSLGQGPEFLIYFQGTGAADDSGLPNDRFFAVRPEGSVSTLKIQRTERGDSAVYLCASSLYPGKDTQYFGPGTRLTVL.

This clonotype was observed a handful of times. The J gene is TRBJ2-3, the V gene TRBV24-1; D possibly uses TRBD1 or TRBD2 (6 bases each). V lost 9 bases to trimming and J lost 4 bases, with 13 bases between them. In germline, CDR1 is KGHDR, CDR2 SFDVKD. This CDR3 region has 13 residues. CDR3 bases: TGTGCCACCTCGATCGGGGGCGCAGATACGCAGTATTTT. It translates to CATSIGGADTQYF.

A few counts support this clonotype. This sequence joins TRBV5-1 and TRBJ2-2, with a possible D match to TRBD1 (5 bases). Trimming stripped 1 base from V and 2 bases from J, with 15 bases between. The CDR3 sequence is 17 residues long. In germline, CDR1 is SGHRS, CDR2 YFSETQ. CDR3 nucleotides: TGCGCCAGCAGCTTGATTCGTAGGGGCCTTAACACCGGGGAGCTGTTTTTT. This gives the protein CASSLIRRGLNTGELFF.

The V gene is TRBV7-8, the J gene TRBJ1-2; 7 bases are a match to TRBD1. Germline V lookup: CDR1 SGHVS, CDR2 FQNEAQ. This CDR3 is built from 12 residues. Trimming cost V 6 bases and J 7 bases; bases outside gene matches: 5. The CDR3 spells CASSTGVPGYTF. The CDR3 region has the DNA TGTGCCAGCAGTACAGGGGTTCCTGGCTACACCTTC.

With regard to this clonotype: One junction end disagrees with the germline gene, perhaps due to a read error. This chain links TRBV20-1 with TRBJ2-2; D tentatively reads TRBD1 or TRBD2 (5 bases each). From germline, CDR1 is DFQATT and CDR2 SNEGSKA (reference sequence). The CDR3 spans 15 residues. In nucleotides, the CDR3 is TGCAGTGCTAGAGACCCCCAGAAAGGGACCGAGGAGCTGTTTTTT. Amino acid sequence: CSARDPQKGTEELFF.

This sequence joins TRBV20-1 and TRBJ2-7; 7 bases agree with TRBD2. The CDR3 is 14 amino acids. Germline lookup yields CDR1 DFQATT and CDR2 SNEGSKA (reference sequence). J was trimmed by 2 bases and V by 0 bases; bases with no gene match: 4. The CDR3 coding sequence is TGCAGTGCTAGAGATCCAGCGGGGACCTACGAGCAGTACTTC. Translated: CSARDPAGTYEQYF.

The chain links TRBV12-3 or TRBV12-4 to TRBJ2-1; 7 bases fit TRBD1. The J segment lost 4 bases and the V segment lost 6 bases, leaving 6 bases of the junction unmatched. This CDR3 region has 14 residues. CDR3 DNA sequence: TGTGCCAGCAGGCCGACAGGGTCGTACAATGAGCAGTTCTTC. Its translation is CASRPTGSYNEQFF.

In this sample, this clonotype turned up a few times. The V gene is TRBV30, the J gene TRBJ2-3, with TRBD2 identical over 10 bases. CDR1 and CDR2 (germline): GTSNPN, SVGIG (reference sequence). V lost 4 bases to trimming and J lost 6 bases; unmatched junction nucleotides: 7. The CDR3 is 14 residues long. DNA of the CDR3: TGTGCCTGGACCCTACTAGCGGGAACTGATACGCAGTATTTT. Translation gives CAWTLLAGTDTQYF. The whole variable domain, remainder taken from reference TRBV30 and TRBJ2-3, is SQTIHQWPATLVQPVGSPLSLECTVEGTSNPNLYWYRQAAGRGLQLLFYSVGIGQISSEVPQNLSASRPQDRQFILSSKKLLLSDSGFYLCAWTLLAGTDTQYFGPGTRLTVL.

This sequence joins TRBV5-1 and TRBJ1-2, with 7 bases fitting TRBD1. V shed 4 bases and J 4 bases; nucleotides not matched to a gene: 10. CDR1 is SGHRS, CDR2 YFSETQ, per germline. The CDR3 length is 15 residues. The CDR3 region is CASSRGQKSGYGYTF. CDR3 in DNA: TGCGCCAGCAGCCGGGGACAGAAAAGCGGCTATGGCTACACCTTC.

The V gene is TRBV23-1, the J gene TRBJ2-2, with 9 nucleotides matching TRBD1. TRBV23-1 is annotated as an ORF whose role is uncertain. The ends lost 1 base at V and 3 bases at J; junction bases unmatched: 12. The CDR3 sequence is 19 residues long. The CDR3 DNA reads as TGCGCCAGCAGTCAATGGGCGGGTTGTTGGACAGGGGACACCGGGGAGCTGTTTTTT. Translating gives CASSQWAGCWTGDTGELFF.